This T cell receptor beta chain was identified during a study of response to subunit inactivated influenza vaccine. For this clonotype: Its antigen is as yet unknown. The junction does not match germline at one end; this may be a read error.

There are 16 residues in the CDR3. Germline V gives CDR1 SGHVS, CDR2 FQNEAQ. Study-wide results and limits: The study's authors posited that every seasonal influenza vaccination enlists few new T cells.

One entry per CDR3 protein results from TCRdb running MiXCR on the RT-PCR reads. The sample gives 650,000 to 800,000 distinct CDR3 sequences, roughly 14% of which show up once; 5.5% to 7% is in the top ten. The chain links TRBV7-8 to TRBJ2-1; D remains unclear. The TCR comes from a man aged 50 to 60 who received an inactivated influenza vaccine. Sequenced here: PBMCs from blood, sampled less than 15 days before vaccination. The CDR3 nucleotides read TGTGCCATCAGCTTAGGTGTTAGCTCGGGCTACAATGAGCAGTTCTTC. Encoded protein: CAISLGVSSGYNEQFF. Based on the CDR3 plus reference TRBV7-8 and TRBJ2-1, the full variable domain is GAGVSQSPRYKVAKRGQDVALRCDPISGHVSLFWYQQALGQGPEFLTYFQNEAQLDKSGLPSDRFFAERPEGSVSTLKIQRTQQEDSAVYLCAISLGVSSGYNEQFFGPGTRLTVL.